This entry concerns a single T cell receptor (beta chain). This sample is part of a study of tumor T cells in aggressive B-cell lymphoma. Losses at the gene ends were 7 bases for V and 5 bases for J; bases not matched to a gene: 7. Germline loops: CDR1 SQVTM, CDR2 ANQGSEA. This CDR3 comprises 13 residues. Profiled with immunoSEQ multiplex PCR; TCRdb holds only in-frame clones, not every one. The repertoire holds about 11,000 clones, with roughly 90% as singletons. The sample was tumor tissue. This clonotype was sampled from an adult with diffuse large B cell lymphoma. This rearrangement joins TRBV29-1 to TRBJ2-2; 7 bases are a match to TRBD1. In DNA form, the CDR3 reads TGCAGCGCCAGGGACAGTGGGACCGGGGAGCTGTTTTTT. Translated: CSARDSGTGELFF.